The clone carrying this T cell receptor (beta chain) came up a few times. Its antigen remains unidentified. The CDR3 sequence is 10 residues long. V was cut by 1 base and J by 10 bases, with 4 bases left in between. Germline CDR1 SGHTA, CDR2 FQGNSA. Averaging about 116 mL, one heparinised blood draw came from each individual donor. This sample is drawn from a study of beta chain features in type 1 diabetes. Looking at the study overall: The number of sorted cells examined across all samples was 107,917,701.

Investigators reverse transcribed all isolated RNA, so they sequenced expressed TCRB transcripts. Sequenced naive, central memory and regulatory T cell samples produced an average of around 4 million reads. Generated by immunoSEQ multiplex PCR, the TCRdb table keeps only in-frame clones and is missing some. The profile covers 100,000 to 150,000 clones, with about a sixth appearing a single time and 2% to 3% taken by the ten largest. Findings and caveats of the study: Although PCR might favor shorter templates, it would do so equally in patients and controls. Moderately but significantly shorter TCRB CDR3s were found in Type 1 diabetes patients in all four CD4+ subsets.

What was sequenced was central memory CD4+ T cells from blood. The receptor comes from a man aged 25 to 40 with type 1 diabetes. This rearrangement joins TRBV7-2 to TRBJ1-1; D is undetermined. The CDR3 sequence: CASSLEAAFF. In nucleotides, the CDR3 is TGTGCCAGCAGCTTAGAAGCAGCTTTCTTT.